This entry lists 7 T cell receptor beta chains sequenced from one sample in a study of cytomegalovirus exposure and HLA in healthy donors. Vbeta (60) and Jbeta (13) primers were used in the PCR. This table comes from immunoSEQ multiplex PCR, and its TCRdb copy is limited to in-frame clones, with some not included. Of about 98,000 clones listed, under 85% are singletons. The material sequenced was PBMCs. The receptors derive from a female donor in good health and CMV-seropositive.

The table lists this clone with a few counts. The chain employs TRBV5-1 and TRBJ2-5, with 11 bases aligning to TRBD1. The J segment lost 4 bases and the V segment lost 7 bases, leaving 9 bases of the junction unmatched. CDR1 is SGHRS and CDR2 is YFSETQ in the germline V gene. The length of the CDR3 is 15 residues. CDR3 sequence: CASAPDGTGGETQYF. The DNA for the CDR3 is TGCGCCAGCGCCCCTGACGGGACAGGGGGAGAGACCCAGTACTTC.

This chain joins TRBV7-6 and TRBJ2-5; 8 bases agree with TRBD2. The CDR3 totals 15 residues. Germline V lookup: CDR1 SGHVS, CDR2 FNYEAQ. Trimming cost V 5 bases and J 5 bases; bases outside gene matches: 10. The CDR3, as DNA: TGTGCCAGCAGCCTCCCTCGGGGGGGGGTTGAGACCCAGTACTTC. Its protein is CASSLPRGGVETQYF.

This clone was seen only once. The CDR3 bases are TGCGCCAGCAGCGCCGGGACTAGCGGTTCAGATACGCAGTATTTT. Protein: CASSAGTSGSDTQYF. The chain carries TRBV5-1 and TRBJ2-3; 11 bases match TRBD2. The V gene's germline CDR1 is SGHRS and CDR2 YFSETQ. V lost 4 bases and J lost 4; bases outside the gene matches: 5. This CDR3 is built from 15 residues.

The chain's CDR3 is CASSLGGGEQYF. Written as DNA, the CDR3 is TGTGCCAGCAGCTTGGGAGGGGGTGAGCAGTACTTC. The chain couples TRBV5-6 to TRBJ2-7, with D maybe TRBD1 (6 bases). The germline gives CDR1 SGHDT, CDR2 YYEEEE. The CDR3 is 12 residues long. Trimming removed 0 bases at V and 7 bases at J, with 8 bases between.

V gene TRBV7-9 combines with J gene TRBJ1-3, with 7 bases that match TRBD1. The CDR3 extends over 15 amino acids. J lost 4 bases, V lost 2 bases, and 5 bases had no gene match. Germline CDR1 reads SEHNR; CDR2 reads FQNEAQ (reference sequence). CDR3 coding DNA: TGTGCCAGCAGCTTACCAGGGGGTGAAGGAAACACCATATATTTT. Its protein product is CASSLPGGEGNTIYF.

The chain combines TRBV21-1 with TRBJ2-1; the D segment call TRBD2 is taken from the table without a DNA check. TRBV21-1 is marked as a pseudogene. CDR3 length: 16 amino acids. The CDR3 DNA is TGTGCCAGCAGCACCGGGGGACTTCCCAGTTACAATGAGCAGTTCTTC. This sequence encodes CASSTGGLPSYNEQFF.

The chain couples TRBV5-4 to TRBJ2-1; 7 nucleotides line up with TRBD2. Trimming cost V 5 bases and J 3 bases; bases outside gene matches: 8. The CDR3 totals 15 residues. CDR1 and CDR2 (germline): SGHNT, YYREEE (reference sequence). CDR3 protein: CASSPGEGYYNEQFF. The CDR3, as DNA: TGTGCCAGCAGTCCGGGGGAGGGATACTACAATGAGCAGTTCTTC.